This T cell receptor beta chain comes out of a study of cytomegalovirus exposure and HLA in healthy donors. Study-wide background: Approximately 83 million unique TCRs from HLA-typed donors were held in an early data release.

General study points: It was reportedly the case that the classifier diagnosed cytomegalovirus status with high specificity and sensitivity. Reportedly, a later analysis found an Asian-associated ancestry cluster had fewer N-insertions than the approximately 670-donor mean.

In regard to this clone: Antigen unknown.

CDR1 SGDLS and CDR2 YYNGEE come from the germline V gene. Trimming at V came to 3 bases and at J to 8 bases, leaving 11 bases not matched to a gene. This CDR3 contains 16 residues. 13 Jbeta primers and 60 Vbeta primers were used for the PCR. Using immunoSEQ multiplex PCR, the repertoire was profiled, and TCRdb retains in-frame clones only, with some absent. The table lists some 120,000 clones, roughly 82% of them singletons. The V and J genes are TRBV9 and TRBJ2-1; the match to TRBD2 covers 10 bases. The sample was PBMCs. This sequence originates from a human donor in good health. The CDR3 region has the DNA TGTGCCAGCAGCGAAGAAAGGTCTAGCGGGAGTCATGAGCAGTTCTTC. It encodes CASSEERSSGSHEQFF.